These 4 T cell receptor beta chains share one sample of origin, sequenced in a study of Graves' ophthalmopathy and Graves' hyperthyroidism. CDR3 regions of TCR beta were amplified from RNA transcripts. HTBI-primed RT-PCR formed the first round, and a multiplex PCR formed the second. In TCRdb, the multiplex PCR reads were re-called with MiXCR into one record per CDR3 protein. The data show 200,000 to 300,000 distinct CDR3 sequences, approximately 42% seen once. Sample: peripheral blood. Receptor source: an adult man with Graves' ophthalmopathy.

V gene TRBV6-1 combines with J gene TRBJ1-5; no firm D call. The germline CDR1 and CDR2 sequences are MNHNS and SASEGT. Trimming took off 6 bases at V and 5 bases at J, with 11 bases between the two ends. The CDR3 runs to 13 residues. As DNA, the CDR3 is TGTGCCAGCAGATATTACACGGATCAGCCCCAGCATTTT. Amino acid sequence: CASRYYTDQPQHF.

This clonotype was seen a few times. The CDR3 sequence is CSVHHRGRPETQYF. The CDR3, as DNA: TGCAGCGTACACCACAGGGGGCGCCCCGAGACCCAGTACTTC. The chain recombines TRBV29-1 with TRBJ2-5; 9 bases map to TRBD1. The CDR3 is 14 amino acids. With 6 bases clipped from V and 5 bases from J, the junction kept 10 bases outside the gene matches. The germline gives CDR1 SQVTM, CDR2 ANQGSEA. Full variable domain (rest looked up from reference TRBV29-1 and TRBJ2-5): SAVISQKPSRDICQRGTSLTIQCQVDSQVTMMFWYRQQPGQSLTLIATANQGSEATYESGFVIDKFPISRPNLTFSTLTVSNMSPEDSSIYLCSVHHRGRPETQYFGPGTRLLVL.

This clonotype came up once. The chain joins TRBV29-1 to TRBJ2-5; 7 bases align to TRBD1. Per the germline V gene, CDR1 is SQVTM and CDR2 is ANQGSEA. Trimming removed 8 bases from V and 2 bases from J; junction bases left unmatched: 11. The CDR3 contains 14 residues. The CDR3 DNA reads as TGCAGCTCATCCTACAGGGGCGAACAAGAGACCCAGTACTTC. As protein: CSSSYRGEQETQYF.

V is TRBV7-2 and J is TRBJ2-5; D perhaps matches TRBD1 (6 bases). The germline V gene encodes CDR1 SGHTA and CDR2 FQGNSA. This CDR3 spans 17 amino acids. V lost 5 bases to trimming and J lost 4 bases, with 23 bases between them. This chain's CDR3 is CASSAGTDRPRAETQYF. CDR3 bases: TGTGCCAGCAGCGCAGGGACGGACAGACCGAGGGCAGAGACCCAGTACTTC.